These T cell receptor beta chains were read from a single sample in a study of human T cells and chemical hapten exposure. TCRdb fed the RACE reads into MiXCR, producing one record per CDR3 protein. Of under 50,000 distinct CDR3 sequences in the sample, more than 8% were seen once. The material sequenced was whole blood, taken in connection with sensitization to the hapten diphenylcyclopropenone (DPC). All receptors come from a middle-aged man with alopecia areata. Some clones in this sample may be carry-over from other donors' samples. Each CDR3 is given with its conserved first and last residue. The D gene is left open where the match is weak. Size tells how often a clone was seen (once, few, many) or the class of an expanded clone, and some rows leave it out.

clone size: many
V gene: TRBV18
J gene: TRBJ2-1
D gene: TRBD1
CDR3 DNA: TGTGCCAGCTCACCAACCGGGACAGACTACAATGAGCAGTTCTTC
CDR3 protein: CASSPTGTDYNEQFF

clone size: NA
V gene: TRBV3-1
J gene: TRBJ2-5
D gene: TRBD1
CDR3 DNA: TGTGCCAGCAGTCTACCTGGGGACAGGGGTCAATGGGAAGAGACCCAGTACTTC
CDR3 protein: CASSLPGDRGQWEETQYF

clone size: NA
V gene: TRBV5-1
J gene: TRBJ2-1
D gene: NA
CDR3 DNA: TGCGCCAGCAGCTGGGGGGACCGGGACAACAATGAGCAGTTCTTC
CDR3 protein: CASSWGDRDNNEQFF

clone size: few
V gene: TRBV7-2
J gene: TRBJ2-7
D gene: NA
CDR3 DNA: TGTGCCAGCAGCTTATCACCAAGCCAATCCTCGCCCTACGAGCAGTACTTC
CDR3 protein: CASSLSPSQSSPYEQYF

clone size: many
V gene: TRBV12-3/TRBV12-4
J gene: TRBJ1-5
D gene: NA
CDR3 DNA: TGTGCCAGCAGTTTAAGGGCATATCAGCCCCAGCATTTT
CDR3 protein: CASSLRAYQPQHF

clone size: NA
V gene: TRBV20-1
J gene: TRBJ2-5
D gene: TRBD1
CDR3 DNA: TGCAGTGCTAGAGATGGGACAGCTCCCCAAGAGACCCAGTACTTC
CDR3 protein: CSARDGTAPQETQYF

clone size: NA
V gene: TRBV7-3
J gene: TRBJ1-1
D gene: NA
CDR3 DNA: TGTGCCAGCAGCCCGCTTCTCAGGGGAGGAGCTTTCTTT
CDR3 protein: CASSPLLRGGAFF

clone size: few
V gene: TRBV6-2/TRBV6-3
J gene: TRBJ1-5
D gene: NA
CDR3 DNA: TGTGCCAGCAGTTACGGGGGCAGTTGGAATCAGCCCCAGCATTTT
CDR3 protein: CASSYGGSWNQPQHF

clone size: NA
V gene: TRBV10-3
J gene: TRBJ2-1
D gene: NA
CDR3 DNA: TGTGCCATCAGCACCACAGACTCATCAGAAAACAATGAGCAGTTCTTC
CDR3 protein: CAISTTDSSENNEQFF

clone size: few
V gene: TRBV6-5
J gene: TRBJ1-3
D gene: NA
CDR3 DNA: TGTGCCAGCAGTCCTGGAGGAAACACCATATATTTT
CDR3 protein: CASSPGGNTIYF

clone size: NA
V gene: TRBV4-2
J gene: TRBJ2-2
D gene: TRBD2
CDR3 DNA: TGTGTCAGCAGGACTAGCGTGAACACCGGGGAGCTGTTTTTT
CDR3 protein: CVSRTSVNTGELFF

clone size: few
V gene: TRBV5-1
J gene: TRBJ2-3
D gene: NA
CDR3 DNA: TGCGCCAGCAGCTCAGGGGCGGCTAGCACAGATACGCAGTATTTT
CDR3 protein: CASSSGAASTDTQYF

clone size: NA
V gene: TRBV29-1
J gene: TRBJ2-7
D gene: TRBD1
CDR3 DNA: TGCAGCGTGCGGACAGGGAGCGAGCAGTACTTC
CDR3 protein: CSVRTGSEQYF

clone size: NA
V gene: TRBV5-5
J gene: TRBJ1-2
D gene: TRBD1
CDR3 DNA: TGTGCCAGCAGCTTTGCAGGGGGCGAGGGCTATGGCTACACCTTC
CDR3 protein: CASSFAGGEGYGYTF

clone size: many
V gene: TRBV28
J gene: TRBJ1-5
D gene: NA
CDR3 DNA: TGTGCCAGCAGGCCTGGGGGACTGGGCAATCAGCCCCAGCATTTT
CDR3 protein: CASRPGGLGNQPQHF

clone size: many
V gene: TRBV24-1
J gene: TRBJ2-4
D gene: NA
CDR3 DNA: TGTGCCACCAGTGATACAGGGTCCAAAAACATTCAGTACTTC
CDR3 protein: CATSDTGSKNIQYF

clone size: many
V gene: TRBV29-1
J gene: TRBJ2-7
D gene: TRBD2
CDR3 DNA: TGCAGCGTTCCCGGGACTAGCGGTTACGAGCAGTACTTC
CDR3 protein: CSVPGTSGYEQYF

clone size: many
V gene: TRBV20-1
J gene: TRBJ2-1
D gene: NA
CDR3 DNA: TGCAGTGCTAGAGCAAATTTCCGGAATGAGCAGTTCTTC
CDR3 protein: CSARANFRNEQFF

clone size: NA
V gene: TRBV7-9
J gene: TRBJ2-5
D gene: NA
CDR3 DNA: TGTGCCAGCAGCCCGCGACTAGTTGTAGAGACCCAGTACTTC
CDR3 protein: CASSPRLVVETQYF

clone size: NA
V gene: TRBV29-1
J gene: TRBJ2-1
D gene: NA
CDR3 DNA: TGCAGCGTCCTGAGGTCGCGCGCTAGCAATGAGCAGTTCTTC
CDR3 protein: CSVLRSRASNEQFF

clone size: few
V gene: TRBV6-5
J gene: TRBJ2-3
D gene: TRBD2
CDR3 DNA: TGTGCCAGCAGCTTATACCGGGGGGACGGTACGCAGTATTTT
CDR3 protein: CASSLYRGDGTQYF

clone size: few
V gene: TRBV24-1
J gene: TRBJ2-7
D gene: NA
CDR3 DNA: TGTGCCACCAGTGATTTAACGAATTCCAAGCAGTACTTC
CDR3 protein: CATSDLTNSKQYF

clone size: many
V gene: TRBV7-3
J gene: TRBJ2-1
D gene: TRBD2
CDR3 DNA: TGTGCCAGCAGCTTAAGTTCTAGCGGATACAATGAGCAGTTCTTC
CDR3 protein: CASSLSSSGYNEQFF

clone size: many
V gene: TRBV7-9
J gene: TRBJ2-5
D gene: NA
CDR3 DNA: TGTGCCAGCAGCTCCCGGCCGGGACTTCAAGAGACCCAGTACTTC
CDR3 protein: CASSSRPGLQETQYF

clone size: NA
V gene: TRBV29-1
J gene: TRBJ2-7
D gene: NA
CDR3 DNA: TGCAGCGTTGAGGAGGGGGCGCCGGGCGAGCAGTACTTC
CDR3 protein: CSVEEGAPGEQYF

clone size: many
V gene: TRBV28
J gene: TRBJ2-3
D gene: TRBD2
CDR3 DNA: TGTGCCAGCAAGGGCCTCCGGGGACTAGCGGGAGGCGCGATTCGCACAGATACGCAGTATTTT
CDR3 protein: CASKGLRGLAGGAIRTDTQYF

clone size: few
V gene: TRBV6-4
J gene: TRBJ1-2
D gene: NA
CDR3 DNA: TGTGCCAGCAGCCCGGACAGTCTCTCCGATGGCTACACCTTC
CDR3 protein: CASSPDSLSDGYTF

clone size: many
V gene: TRBV28
J gene: TRBJ1-5
D gene: NA
CDR3 DNA: TGTGCCAGCAGTTTCTCTCAGGACAGTTCCAATCAGCCCCAGCATTTT
CDR3 protein: CASSFSQDSSNQPQHF

clone size: few
V gene: TRBV6-2/TRBV6-3
J gene: TRBJ1-1
D gene: NA
CDR3 DNA: TGTGCCAGCAGTTACCCTACGTCCGGGACCCCTGAAGCTTTCTTT
CDR3 protein: CASSYPTSGTPEAFF

clone size: many
V gene: TRBV28
J gene: TRBJ2-2
D gene: NA
CDR3 DNA: TGTGCTTCGCGGGTCTTCCAGCTGGACACCGGGGAGCTGTTTTTT
CDR3 protein: CASRVFQLDTGELFF

clone size: few
V gene: TRBV12-3/TRBV12-4
J gene: TRBJ1-5
D gene: TRBD1
CDR3 DNA: TGTGCCAGCACCAAGACAGGGCCTAGCAATCAGCCCCAGCATTTT
CDR3 protein: CASTKTGPSNQPQHF

clone size: many
V gene: TRBV7-8
J gene: TRBJ2-1
D gene: TRBD2
CDR3 DNA: TGTGCCAGCAGCTCTGTACCGGGACTAACCTCCTACAATGAGCAGTTCTTC
CDR3 protein: CASSSVPGLTSYNEQFF